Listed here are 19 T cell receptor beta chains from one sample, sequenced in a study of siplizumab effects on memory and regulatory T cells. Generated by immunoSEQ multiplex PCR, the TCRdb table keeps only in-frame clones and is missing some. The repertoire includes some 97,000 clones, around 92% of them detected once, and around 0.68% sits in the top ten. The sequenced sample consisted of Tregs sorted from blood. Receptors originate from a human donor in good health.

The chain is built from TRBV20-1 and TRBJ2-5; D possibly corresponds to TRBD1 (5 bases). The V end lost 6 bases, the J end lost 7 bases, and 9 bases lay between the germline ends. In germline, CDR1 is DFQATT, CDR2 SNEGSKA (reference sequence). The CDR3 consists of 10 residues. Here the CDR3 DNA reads TGCAGTGCCTCAACAGGGACCCAGTACTTC. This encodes CSASTGTQYF.

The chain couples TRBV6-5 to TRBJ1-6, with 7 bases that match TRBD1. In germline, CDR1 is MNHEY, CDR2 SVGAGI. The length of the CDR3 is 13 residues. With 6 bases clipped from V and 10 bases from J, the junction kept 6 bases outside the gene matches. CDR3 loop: CASRKTGLSPLHF. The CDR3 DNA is TGTGCCAGCAGGAAGACAGGGCTCTCACCCCTCCACTTT.

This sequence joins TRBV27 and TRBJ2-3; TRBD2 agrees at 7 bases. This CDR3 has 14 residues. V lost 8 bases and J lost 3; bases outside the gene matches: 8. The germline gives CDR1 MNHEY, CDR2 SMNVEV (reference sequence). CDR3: CASGFGRLTDTQYF. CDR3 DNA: TGTGCCAGCGGATTCGGGAGGTTGACAGATACGCAGTATTTT.

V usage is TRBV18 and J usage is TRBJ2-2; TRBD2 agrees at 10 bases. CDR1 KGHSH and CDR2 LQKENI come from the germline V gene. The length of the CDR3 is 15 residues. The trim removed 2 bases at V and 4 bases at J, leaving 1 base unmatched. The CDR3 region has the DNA TGTGCCAGCTCACCATTAGCGGGAGGCACCGGGGAGCTGTTTTTT. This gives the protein CASSPLAGGTGELFF.

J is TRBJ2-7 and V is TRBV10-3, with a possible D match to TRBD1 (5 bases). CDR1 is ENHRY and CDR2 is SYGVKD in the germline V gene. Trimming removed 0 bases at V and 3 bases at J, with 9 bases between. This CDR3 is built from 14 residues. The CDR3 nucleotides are TGTGCCATCAGTGAGTCGACAGAAGGCTACGAGCAGTACTTC. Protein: CAISESTEGYEQYF.

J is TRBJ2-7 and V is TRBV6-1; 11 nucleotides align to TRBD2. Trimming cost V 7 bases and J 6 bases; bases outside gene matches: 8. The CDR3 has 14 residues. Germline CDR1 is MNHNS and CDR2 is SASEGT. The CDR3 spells CASILLAGALEQYF. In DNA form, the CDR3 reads TGTGCCAGCATCCTACTAGCGGGAGCTCTCGAGCAGTACTTC.

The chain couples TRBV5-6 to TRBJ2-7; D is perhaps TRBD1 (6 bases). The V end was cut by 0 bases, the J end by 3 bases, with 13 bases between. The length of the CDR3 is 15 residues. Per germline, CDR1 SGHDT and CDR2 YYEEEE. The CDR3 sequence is CASSLDPTGFYEQYF. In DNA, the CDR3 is TGTGCCAGCAGCTTGGACCCGACAGGATTCTACGAGCAGTACTTC.

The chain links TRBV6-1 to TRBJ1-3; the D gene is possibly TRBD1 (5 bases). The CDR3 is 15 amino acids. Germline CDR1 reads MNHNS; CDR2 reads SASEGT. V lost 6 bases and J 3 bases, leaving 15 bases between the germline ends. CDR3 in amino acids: CASSVAGALGNTIYF. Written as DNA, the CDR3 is TGTGCCAGCAGCGTCGCCGGGGCGCTTGGAAACACCATATATTTT.

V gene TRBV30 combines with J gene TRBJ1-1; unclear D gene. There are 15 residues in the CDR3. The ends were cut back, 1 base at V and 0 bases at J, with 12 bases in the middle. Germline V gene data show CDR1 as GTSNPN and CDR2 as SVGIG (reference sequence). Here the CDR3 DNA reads TGTGCCTGGAGTGGTTTCGGCAGTTTGAACACTGAAGCTTTCTTT. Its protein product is CAWSGFGSLNTEAFF.

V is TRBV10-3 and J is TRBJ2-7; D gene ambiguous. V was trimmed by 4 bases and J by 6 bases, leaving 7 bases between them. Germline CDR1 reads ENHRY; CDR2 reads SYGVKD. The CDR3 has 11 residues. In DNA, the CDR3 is TGTGCCATCAGTGCGGGTGGCGAGCAGTACTTC. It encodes CAISAGGEQYF.

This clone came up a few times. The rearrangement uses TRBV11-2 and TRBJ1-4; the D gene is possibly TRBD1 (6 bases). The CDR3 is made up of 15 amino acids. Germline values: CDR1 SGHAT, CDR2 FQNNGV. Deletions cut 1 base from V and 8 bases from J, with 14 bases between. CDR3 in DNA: TGTGCCAGCAGCTTAGCGGGGGGGCCAGCGGAAAAACTGTTTTTT. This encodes CASSLAGGPAEKLFF.

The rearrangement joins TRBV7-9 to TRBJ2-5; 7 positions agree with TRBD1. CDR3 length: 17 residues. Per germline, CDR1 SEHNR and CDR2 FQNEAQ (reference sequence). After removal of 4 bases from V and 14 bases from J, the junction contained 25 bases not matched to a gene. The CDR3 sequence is CASSSAQSRDRLSTVYF. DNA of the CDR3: TGTGCCAGCAGCTCCGCGCAAAGCCGGGACAGATTAAGTACAGTATACTTC.

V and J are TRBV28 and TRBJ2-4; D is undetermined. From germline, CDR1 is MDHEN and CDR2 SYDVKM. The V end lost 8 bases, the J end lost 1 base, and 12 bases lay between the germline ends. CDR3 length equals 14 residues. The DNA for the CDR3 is TGTGCCAGCTTTGGCCCCGGGGCCAAAAACATTCAGTACTTC. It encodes CASFGPGAKNIQYF.

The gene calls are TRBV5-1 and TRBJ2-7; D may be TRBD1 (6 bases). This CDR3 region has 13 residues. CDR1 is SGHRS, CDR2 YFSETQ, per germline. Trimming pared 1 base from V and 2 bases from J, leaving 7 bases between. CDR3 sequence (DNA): TGCGCCAGCAGCTTGTGGACAGCCTACGAGCAGTACTTC. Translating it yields CASSLWTAYEQYF.

This chain's CDR3 is CASRMTGNQPQHF. The CDR3 DNA follows: TGTGCCAGCAGGATGACAGGGAATCAGCCCCAGCATTTT. The chain joins TRBV6-9 to TRBJ1-5, with 7 bases matching TRBD1. The CDR3 is made up of 13 amino acids. Unmatched junction bases numbered 3, after V lost 6 bases and J lost 4 bases. Germline V gene sequence: CDR1 MNHGY, CDR2 SVAAGI.

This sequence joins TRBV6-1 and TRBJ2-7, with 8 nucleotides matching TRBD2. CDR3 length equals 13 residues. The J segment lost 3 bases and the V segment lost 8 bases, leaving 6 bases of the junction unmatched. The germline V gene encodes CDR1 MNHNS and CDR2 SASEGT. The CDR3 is CASGHLAGYEQYF. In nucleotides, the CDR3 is TGTGCCAGCGGTCACCTAGCGGGCTACGAGCAGTACTTC.

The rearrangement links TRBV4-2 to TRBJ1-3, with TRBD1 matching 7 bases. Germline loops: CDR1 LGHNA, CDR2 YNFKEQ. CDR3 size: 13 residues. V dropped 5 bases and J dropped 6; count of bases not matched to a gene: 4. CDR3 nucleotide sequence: TGTGCCAGCAGCACGACAGGGATAAACACCATATATTTT. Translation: CASSTTGINTIYF.

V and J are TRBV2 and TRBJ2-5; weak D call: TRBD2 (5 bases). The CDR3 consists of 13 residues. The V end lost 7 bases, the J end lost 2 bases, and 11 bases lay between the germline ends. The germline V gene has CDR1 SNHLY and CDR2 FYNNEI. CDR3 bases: TGTGCCAGCACCCGGGAAACGCAAGAGACCCAGTACTTC. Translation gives CASTRETQETQYF. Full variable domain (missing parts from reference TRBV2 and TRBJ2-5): EPEVTQTPSHQVTQMGQEVILRCVPISNHLYFYWYRQILGQKVEFLVSFYNNEISEKSEIFDDQFSVERPDGSNFTLKIRSTKLEDSAMYFCASTRETQETQYFGPGTRLLVL.

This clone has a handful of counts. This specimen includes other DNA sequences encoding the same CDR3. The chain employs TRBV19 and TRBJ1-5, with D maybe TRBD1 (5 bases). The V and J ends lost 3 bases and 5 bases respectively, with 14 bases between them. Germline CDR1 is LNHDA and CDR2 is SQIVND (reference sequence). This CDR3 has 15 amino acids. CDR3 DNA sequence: TGTGCCAGTAGTATCCGGGGGGGAGGTGATCAGCCCCAGCATTTT. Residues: CASSIRGGGDQPQHF.